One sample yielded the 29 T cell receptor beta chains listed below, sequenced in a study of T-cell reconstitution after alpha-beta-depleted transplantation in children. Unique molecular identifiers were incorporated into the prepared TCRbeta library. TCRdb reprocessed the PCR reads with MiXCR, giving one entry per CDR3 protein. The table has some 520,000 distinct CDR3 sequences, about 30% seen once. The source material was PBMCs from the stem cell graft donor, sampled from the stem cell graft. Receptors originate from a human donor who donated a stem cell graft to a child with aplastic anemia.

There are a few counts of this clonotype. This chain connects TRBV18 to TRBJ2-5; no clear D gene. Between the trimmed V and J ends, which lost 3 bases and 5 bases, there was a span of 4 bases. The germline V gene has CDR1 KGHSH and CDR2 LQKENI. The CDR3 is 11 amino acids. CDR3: CASSPDETQYF. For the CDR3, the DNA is TGTGCCAGCTCACCCGATGAGACCCAGTACTTC. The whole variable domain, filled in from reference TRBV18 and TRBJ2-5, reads NAGVMQNPRHLVRRRGQEARLRCSPMKGHSHVYWYRQLPEEGLKFMVYLQKENIIDESGMPKERFSAEFPKEGPSILRIQQVVRGDSAAYFCASSPDETQYFGPGTRLLVL.

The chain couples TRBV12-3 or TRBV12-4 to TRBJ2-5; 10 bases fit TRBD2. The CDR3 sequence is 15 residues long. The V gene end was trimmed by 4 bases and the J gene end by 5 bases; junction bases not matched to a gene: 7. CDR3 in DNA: TGTGCCAGCAGTTGGTCTAGCGGGAGATCGGAGACCCAGTACTTC. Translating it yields CASSWSSGRSETQYF.

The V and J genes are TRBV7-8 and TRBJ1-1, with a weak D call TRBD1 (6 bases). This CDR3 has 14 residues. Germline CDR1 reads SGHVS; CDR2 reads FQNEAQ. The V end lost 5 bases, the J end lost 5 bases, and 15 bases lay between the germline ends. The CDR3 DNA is TGTGCCAGCAGCACACAACAGGGTTATACTGAAGCTTTCTTT. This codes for CASSTQQGYTEAFF.

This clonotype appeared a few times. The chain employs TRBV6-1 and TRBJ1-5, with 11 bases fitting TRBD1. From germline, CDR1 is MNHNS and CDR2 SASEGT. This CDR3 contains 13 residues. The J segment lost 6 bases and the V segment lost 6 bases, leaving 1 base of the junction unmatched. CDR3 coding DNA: TGTGCCAGCAGGGACAGGGGGCGTCAGCCCCAGCATTTT. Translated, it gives CASRDRGRQPQHF.

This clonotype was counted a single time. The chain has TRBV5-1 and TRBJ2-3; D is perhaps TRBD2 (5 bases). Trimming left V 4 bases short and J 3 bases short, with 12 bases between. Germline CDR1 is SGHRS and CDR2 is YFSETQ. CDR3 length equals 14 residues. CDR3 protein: CASSPGRRTDTQYF. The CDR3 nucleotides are TGCGCCAGCAGCCCTGGGAGAAGAACAGATACGCAGTATTTT.

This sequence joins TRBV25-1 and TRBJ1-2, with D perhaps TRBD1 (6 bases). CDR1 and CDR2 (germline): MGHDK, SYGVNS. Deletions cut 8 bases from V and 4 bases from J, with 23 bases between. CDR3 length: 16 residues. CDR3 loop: CASREGGGARGYGYTF. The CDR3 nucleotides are TGTGCCAGCCGAGAGGGTGGGGGGGCGCGAGGCTATGGCTACACCTTC.

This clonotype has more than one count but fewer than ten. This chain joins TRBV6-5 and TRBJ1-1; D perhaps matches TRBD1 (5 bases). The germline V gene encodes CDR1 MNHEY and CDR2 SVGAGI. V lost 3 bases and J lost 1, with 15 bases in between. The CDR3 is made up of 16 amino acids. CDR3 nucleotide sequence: TGTGCCAGCAGTTATTTCCTTACGCAGGGGAACACTGAAGCTTTCTTT. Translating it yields CASSYFLTQGNTEAFF.

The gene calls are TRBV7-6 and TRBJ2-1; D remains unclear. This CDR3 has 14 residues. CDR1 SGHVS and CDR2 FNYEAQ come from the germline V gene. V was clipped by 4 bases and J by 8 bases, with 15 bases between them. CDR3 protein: CASSSPGKEDEQFF. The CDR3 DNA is TGTGCCAGCAGCTCACCCGGTAAAGAAGATGAGCAGTTCTTC.

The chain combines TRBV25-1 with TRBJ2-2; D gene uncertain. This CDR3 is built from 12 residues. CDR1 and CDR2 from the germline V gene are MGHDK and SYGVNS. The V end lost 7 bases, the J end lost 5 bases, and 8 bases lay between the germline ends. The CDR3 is CASISRTGELFF. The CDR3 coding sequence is TGTGCCAGCATTTCGCGGACCGGGGAGCTGTTTTTT.

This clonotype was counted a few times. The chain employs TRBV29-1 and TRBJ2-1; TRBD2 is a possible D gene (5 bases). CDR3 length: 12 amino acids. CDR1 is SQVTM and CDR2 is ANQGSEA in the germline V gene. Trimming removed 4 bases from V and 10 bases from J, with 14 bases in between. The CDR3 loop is CSVAPARREQFF. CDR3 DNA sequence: TGCAGCGTTGCACCAGCCAGGAGGGAGCAGTTCTTC.

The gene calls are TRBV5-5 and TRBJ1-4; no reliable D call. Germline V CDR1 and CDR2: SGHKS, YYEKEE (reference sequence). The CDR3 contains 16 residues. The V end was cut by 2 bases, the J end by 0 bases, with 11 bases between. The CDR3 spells CASSLGPVATNEKLFF. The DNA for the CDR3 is TGTGCCAGCAGCTTAGGCCCAGTTGCAACTAATGAAAAACTGTTTTTT.

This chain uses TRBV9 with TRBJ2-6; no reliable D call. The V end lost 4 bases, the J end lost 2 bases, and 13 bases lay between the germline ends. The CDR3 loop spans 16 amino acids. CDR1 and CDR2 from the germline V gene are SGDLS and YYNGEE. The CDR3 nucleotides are TGTGCCAGCAGCCGTAGGTTGGGCGCTGGGGCCAACGTCCTGACTTTC. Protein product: CASSRRLGAGANVLTF.

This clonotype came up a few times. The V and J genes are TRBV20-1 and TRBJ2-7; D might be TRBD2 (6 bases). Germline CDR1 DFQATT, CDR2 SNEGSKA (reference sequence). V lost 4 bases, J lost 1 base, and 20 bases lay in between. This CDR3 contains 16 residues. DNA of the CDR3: TGCAGTGCTACCGGAATCGGGATACTAGCATCCTACGAGCAGTACTTC. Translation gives CSATGIGILASYEQYF.

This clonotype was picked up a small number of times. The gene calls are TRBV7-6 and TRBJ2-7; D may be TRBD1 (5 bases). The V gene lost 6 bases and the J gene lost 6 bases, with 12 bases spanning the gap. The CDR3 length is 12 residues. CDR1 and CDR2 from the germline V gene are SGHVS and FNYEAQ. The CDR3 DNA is TGTGCCAGCAGTCTTAGGGGTAGCGAGCAGTACTTC. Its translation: CASSLRGSEQYF.

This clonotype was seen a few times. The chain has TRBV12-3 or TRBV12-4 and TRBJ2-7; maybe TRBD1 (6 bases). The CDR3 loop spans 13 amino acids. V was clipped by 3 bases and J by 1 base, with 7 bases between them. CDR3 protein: CASSFTGSYEQYF. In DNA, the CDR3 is TGTGCCAGCAGTTTTACAGGGTCCTACGAGCAGTACTTC.

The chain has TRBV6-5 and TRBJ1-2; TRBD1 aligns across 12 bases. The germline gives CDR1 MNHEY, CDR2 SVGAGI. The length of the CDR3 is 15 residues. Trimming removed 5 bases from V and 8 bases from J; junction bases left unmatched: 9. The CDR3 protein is CASSNPGQGAGGYTF. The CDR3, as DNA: TGTGCCAGCAGTAACCCGGGACAGGGGGCGGGCGGCTACACCTTC.

The CDR3: CSARTGGQSYEQYV. The CDR3 coding sequence is TGCAGTGCTCGGACAGGGGGTCAATCCTACGAGCAGTACGTC. The chain carries TRBV20-1 and TRBJ2-7, with 10 bases matching TRBD1. This CDR3 has 14 residues. V shed 5 bases, J shed 1 base, and the junction held 5 bases outside the gene matches. The germline V gene has CDR1 DFQATT and CDR2 SNEGSKA (reference sequence).

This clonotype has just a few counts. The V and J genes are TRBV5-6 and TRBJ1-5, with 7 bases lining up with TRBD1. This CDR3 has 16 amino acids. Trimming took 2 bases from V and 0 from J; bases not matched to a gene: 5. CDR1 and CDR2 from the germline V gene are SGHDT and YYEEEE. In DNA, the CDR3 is TGTGCCAGCAGCTTAAACACAGGGGTTAGCAATCAGCCCCAGCATTTT. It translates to CASSLNTGVSNQPQHF.

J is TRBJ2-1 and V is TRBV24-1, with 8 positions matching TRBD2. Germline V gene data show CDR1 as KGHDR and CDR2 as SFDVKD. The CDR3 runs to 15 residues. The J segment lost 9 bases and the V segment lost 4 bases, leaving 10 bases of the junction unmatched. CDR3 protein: CATSESAGDGGEQFF. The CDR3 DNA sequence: TGTGCCACCAGTGAGTCAGCGGGAGATGGTGGTGAGCAGTTCTTC.

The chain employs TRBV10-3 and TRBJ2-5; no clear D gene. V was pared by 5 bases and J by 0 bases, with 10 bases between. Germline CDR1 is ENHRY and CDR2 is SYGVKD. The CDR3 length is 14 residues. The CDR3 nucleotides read TGTGCCATCAGTAAAACGACGGACCAAGAGACCCAGTACTTC. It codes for CAISKTTDQETQYF.

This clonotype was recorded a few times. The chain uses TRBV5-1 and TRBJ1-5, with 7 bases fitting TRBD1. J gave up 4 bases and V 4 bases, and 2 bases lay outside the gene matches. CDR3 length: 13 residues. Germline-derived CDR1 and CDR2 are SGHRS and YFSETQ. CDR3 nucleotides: TGCGCCAGCAGCATGGACAGGAATCAGCCCCAGCATTTT. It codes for CASSMDRNQPQHF.

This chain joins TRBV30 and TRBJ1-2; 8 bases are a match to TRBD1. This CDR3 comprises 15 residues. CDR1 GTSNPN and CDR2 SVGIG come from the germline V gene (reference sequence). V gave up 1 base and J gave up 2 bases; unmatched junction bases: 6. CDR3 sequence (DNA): TGTGCCTGGAGTGCCCGACAGGGGAGAAACTATGGCTACACCTTC. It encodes CAWSARQGRNYGYTF.

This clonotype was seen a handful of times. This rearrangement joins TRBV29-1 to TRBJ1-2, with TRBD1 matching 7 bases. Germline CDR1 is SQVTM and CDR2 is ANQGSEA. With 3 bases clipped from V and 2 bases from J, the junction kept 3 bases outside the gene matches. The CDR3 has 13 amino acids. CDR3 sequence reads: CSVEGQRNYGYTF. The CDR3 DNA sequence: TGCAGCGTTGAGGGACAGCGAAACTATGGCTACACCTTC. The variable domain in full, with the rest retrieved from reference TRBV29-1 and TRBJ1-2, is SAVISQKPSRDICQRGTSLTIQCQVDSQVTMMFWYRQQPGQSLTLIATANQGSEATYESGFVIDKFPISRPNLTFSTLTVSNMSPEDSSIYLCSVEGQRNYGYTFGSGTRLTVV.

The CDR3 DNA reads as TGTGCTAGTGGTTTGGGGCGGATGAACACTGAAGCTTTCTTT. Translating gives CASGLGRMNTEAFF. The chain has TRBV12-5 and TRBJ1-1, with D unresolved. The CDR3 is 14 amino acids. Trimming pared 1 base from V and 0 bases from J, leaving 6 bases between. The germline CDR1 and CDR2 sequences are LGHNT and FRNRAP.

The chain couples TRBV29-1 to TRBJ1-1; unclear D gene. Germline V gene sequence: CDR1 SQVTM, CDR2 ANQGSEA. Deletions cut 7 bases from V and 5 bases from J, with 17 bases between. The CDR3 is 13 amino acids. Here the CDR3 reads CSAVSGFGTEAFF. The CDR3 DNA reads TGCAGCGCTGTATCCGGATTTGGGACTGAAGCTTTCTTT. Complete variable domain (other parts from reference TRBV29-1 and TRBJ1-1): SAVISQKPSRDICQRGTSLTIQCQVDSQVTMMFWYRQQPGQSLTLIATANQGSEATYESGFVIDKFPISRPNLTFSTLTVSNMSPEDSSIYLCSAVSGFGTEAFFGQGTRLTVV.

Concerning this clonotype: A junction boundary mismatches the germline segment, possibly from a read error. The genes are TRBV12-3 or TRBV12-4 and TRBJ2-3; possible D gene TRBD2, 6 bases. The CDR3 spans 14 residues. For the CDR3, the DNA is TGTGCCAGCAGTGACGCGGGACGCACGGATACGCAGTATTTT. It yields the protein CASSDAGRTDTQYF.

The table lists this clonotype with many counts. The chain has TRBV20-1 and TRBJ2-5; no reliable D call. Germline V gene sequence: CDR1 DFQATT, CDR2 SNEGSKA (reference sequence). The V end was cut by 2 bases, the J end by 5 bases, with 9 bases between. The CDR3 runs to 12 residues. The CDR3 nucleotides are TGCAGTGCTAGATCGACTGGTGAGACCCAGTACTTC. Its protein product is CSARSTGETQYF.

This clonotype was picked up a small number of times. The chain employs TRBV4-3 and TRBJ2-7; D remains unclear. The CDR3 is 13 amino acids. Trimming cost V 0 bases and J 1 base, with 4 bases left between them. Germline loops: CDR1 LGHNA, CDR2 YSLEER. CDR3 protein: CASSQERSYEQYF. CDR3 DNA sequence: TGCGCCAGCAGCCAAGAGAGGTCCTACGAGCAGTACTTC.

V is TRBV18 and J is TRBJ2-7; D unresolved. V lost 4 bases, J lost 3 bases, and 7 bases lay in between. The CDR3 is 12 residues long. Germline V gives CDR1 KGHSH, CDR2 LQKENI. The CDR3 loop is CASSLVNYEQYF. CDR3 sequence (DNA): TGTGCCAGCTCACTGGTTAACTACGAGCAGTACTTC.